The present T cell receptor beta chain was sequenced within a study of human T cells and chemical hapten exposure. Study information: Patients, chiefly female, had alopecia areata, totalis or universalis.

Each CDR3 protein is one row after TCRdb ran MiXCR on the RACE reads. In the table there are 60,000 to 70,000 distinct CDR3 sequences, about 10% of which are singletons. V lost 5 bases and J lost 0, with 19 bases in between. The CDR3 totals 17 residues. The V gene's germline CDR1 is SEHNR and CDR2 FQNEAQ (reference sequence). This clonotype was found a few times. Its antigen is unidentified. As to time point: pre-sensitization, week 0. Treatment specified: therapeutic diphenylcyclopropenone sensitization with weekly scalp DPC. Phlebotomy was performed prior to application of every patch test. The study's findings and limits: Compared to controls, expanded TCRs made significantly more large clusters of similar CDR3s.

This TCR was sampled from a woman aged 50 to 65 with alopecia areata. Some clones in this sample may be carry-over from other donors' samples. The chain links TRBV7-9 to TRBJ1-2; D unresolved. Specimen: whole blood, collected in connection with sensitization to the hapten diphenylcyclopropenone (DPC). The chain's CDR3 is CASSPYDAGLANYGYTF. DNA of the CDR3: TGTGCCAGCAGCCCATATGACGCAGGCTTAGCTAACTATGGCTACACCTTC.